Below are 30 T cell receptor beta chains sequenced from a single sample in a study of blood T cells in healthy people across ages. A second PCR, run for roughly 7 to 12 cycles, used a sample-barcoded 5' primer plus a J-beta primer mix. TCRdb reprocessed the 5' RACE reads with MiXCR, giving one entry per CDR3 protein. The data show some 1.1 million distinct CDR3 sequences, around two fifths seen once. The sequencing input was blood. These receptors were taken from a man younger than 35 in good health.

CDR3: CSARDQQGQGDTGELFF. The CDR3 DNA reads TGCAGTGCTAGAGATCAGCAGGGACAGGGGGACACCGGGGAGCTGTTTTTT. This sequence joins TRBV20-1 and TRBJ2-2, with 11 bases lining up with TRBD1. V lost 0 bases to trimming and J lost 3 bases; unmatched junction nucleotides: 6. Germline values: CDR1 DFQATT, CDR2 SNEGSKA (reference sequence). CDR3 size: 17 residues.

This clonotype was recorded only once. One junction end does not reproduce the germline sequence, and a read error may be involved. The chain joins TRBV28 to TRBJ1-2; D uncertain. This CDR3 is built from 16 residues. Germline V gene lookup returns CDR1 MDHEN and CDR2 SYDVKM. The CDR3 is CASSPLGKGPNDGYTF. The CDR3 bases are TGTGCCAGCAGCCCCCTTGGGAAAGGGCCTAACGATGGCTACACCTTC.

The chain recombines TRBV7-2 with TRBJ2-1, with D unresolved. Trimming left V 5 bases short and J 0 bases short, with 17 bases between. Germline loops: CDR1 SGHTA, CDR2 FQGNSA. The CDR3 has 17 amino acids. CDR3 DNA: TGTGCCAGCAGCCAGAACGTTGGCGGAAGCTCCTACAATGAGCAGTTCTTC. Translation: CASSQNVGGSSYNEQFF.

V gene TRBV5-5 combines with J gene TRBJ1-2; 7 nucleotides line up with TRBD1. CDR1 SGHKS and CDR2 YYEKEE come from the germline V gene (reference sequence). Germline trimming cut 3 bases from V and 11 bases from J; bases unmatched to any gene: 10. The CDR3 runs to 13 residues. The CDR3 loop reads CASSWSLGTEYTF. As DNA, the CDR3 is TGTGCCAGCAGCTGGTCCCTCGGGACAGAATACACCTTC.

The chain couples TRBV11-2 to TRBJ1-1; 7 bases are a match to TRBD1. The V segment lost 5 bases and the J segment 2 bases; nucleotides outside the gene matches: 11. Germline lookup yields CDR1 SGHAT and CDR2 FQNNGV. The length of the CDR3 is 16 residues. The CDR3 DNA reads TGTGCCAGCAGCCACGTAGGGGGCGAAACAAACACTGAAGCTTTCTTT. It specifies CASSHVGGETNTEAFF.

This clonotype has more than one count but fewer than ten. This chain links TRBV6-1 with TRBJ2-5; D is ambiguous. Trimming stripped 6 bases from V and 0 bases from J, with 8 bases between. This CDR3 is built from 13 residues. Germline assignment: CDR1 MNHNS and CDR2 SASEGT. DNA of the CDR3: TGTGCCAGCAGCCAGGTTTACCAAGAGACCCAGTACTTC. This translates into CASSQVYQETQYF.

This rearrangement joins TRBV29-1 to TRBJ2-5; D remains ambiguous. V was trimmed by 2 bases and J by 0 bases, leaving 4 bases between them. Germline-derived CDR1 and CDR2 are SQVTM and ANQGSEA. The CDR3 runs 12 residues. CDR3 loop: CSVEPNQETQYF. The CDR3 DNA reads TGCAGCGTTGAACCGAACCAAGAGACCCAGTACTTC. Full variable domain (rest looked up from reference TRBV29-1 and TRBJ2-5): SAVISQKPSRDICQRGTSLTIQCQVDSQVTMMFWYRQQPGQSLTLIATANQGSEATYESGFVIDKFPISRPNLTFSTLTVSNMSPEDSSIYLCSVEPNQETQYFGPGTRLLVL.

The chain links TRBV11-1 to TRBJ2-7; TRBD2 agrees at 13 bases. The germline V gene encodes CDR1 SGHAT and CDR2 FQDESV (reference sequence). Trimming cost V 2 bases and J 1 base; bases outside gene matches: 5. The CDR3 is made up of 17 amino acids. CDR3 nucleotides: TGTGCCAGCAGCTTACTGACTAGCGGGGGGCCATCCTACGAGCAGTACTTC. This sequence encodes CASSLLTSGGPSYEQYF.

As to this clonotype: Compared with germline, one end of the junction differs, possibly owing to a read error. This CDR3 is CASSLSGGGNSNRPQHF. In nucleotides, the CDR3 is TGTGCCAGCAGCTTGTCAGGGGGCGGGAATAGCAATCGGCCCCAGCATTTT. The gene calls are TRBV5-4 and TRBJ1-5, with 8 bases lining up with TRBD1. CDR1 SGHNT and CDR2 YYREEE come from the germline V gene (reference sequence). CDR3 length equals 17 residues.

This clonotype was seen repeatedly, ten times or more. The V gene is TRBV6-5, the J gene TRBJ2-1, with 9 nucleotides matching TRBD2. This CDR3 region has 15 residues. Per germline, CDR1 MNHEY and CDR2 SVGAGI. After removal of 4 bases from V and 6 bases from J, the junction contained 7 bases not matched to a gene. The CDR3 DNA reads TGTGCCAGCAGTTCCCTGAGCGGGGGGACCAATGAGCAGTTCTTC. It is translated as CASSSLSGGTNEQFF.

This chain joins TRBV10-3 and TRBJ1-1; D is perhaps TRBD1 (5 bases). CDR1 is ENHRY, CDR2 SYGVKD, per germline. CDR3 size: 14 residues. V was shortened by 5 bases and J by 4 bases, with 14 bases between the two germline ends. This chain's CDR3 is CAISSGGRGTEAFF. The CDR3 nucleotides are TGTGCCATCAGTTCTGGGGGAAGGGGCACTGAAGCTTTCTTT.

This clonotype has only a few counts. The CDR3 nucleotides are TGTGCCAGCAGGGGAAGGGGACTAGCCACAGATACGCAGTATTTT. This encodes CASRGRGLATDTQYF. The chain links TRBV7-2 to TRBJ2-3, with TRBD2 identical over 9 bases. The CDR3 has 15 residues. The germline gives CDR1 SGHTA, CDR2 FQGNSA. J lost 2 bases, V lost 6 bases, and 6 bases had no gene match.

This sequence joins TRBV5-1 and TRBJ1-1; no clear D. There are 11 residues in the CDR3. Germline CDR1 is SGHRS and CDR2 is YFSETQ. V lost 7 bases, J lost 4 bases, and 8 bases lay in between. The CDR3 DNA is TGCGCCAGCTCGGACCGCACTGAAGCTTTCTTT. Translated: CASSDRTEAFF.

This clonotype was seen a handful of times. The V and J genes are TRBV4-2 and TRBJ1-6; 10 positions match TRBD1. The CDR3 is made up of 16 amino acids. V dropped 3 bases and J dropped 9; count of bases not matched to a gene: 8. Germline V gene lookup returns CDR1 LGHNA and CDR2 YNFKEQ. The CDR3 region has the DNA TGTGCCAGCAGCCACGTTCCGGGACAGGGGTTTTCACCCCTCCACTTT. It codes for CASSHVPGQGFSPLHF.

The chain combines TRBV27 with TRBJ2-5; D perhaps matches TRBD1 (6 bases). Trimming shortened V by 3 bases and J by 1 base, and 15 bases separated the two germline ends. In germline, CDR1 is MNHEY, CDR2 SMNVEV (reference sequence). This CDR3 contains 16 residues. CDR3 DNA: TGTGCCAGCAGTTTCAGCCGACAGGCTCCCCAAGAGACCCAGTACTTC. As protein: CASSFSRQAPQETQYF.

This sequence joins TRBV13 and TRBJ2-1; TRBD2 agrees at 8 bases. This CDR3 contains 15 residues. With V trimmed by 8 bases and J by 0 bases, 6 bases remained unmatched. Germline V gene sequence: CDR1 PRHDT, CDR2 FYEKMQ (reference sequence). CDR3 region: CASQAGTSSYNEQFF. DNA of the CDR3: TGTGCCAGCCAGGCCGGGACTAGCTCCTACAATGAGCAGTTCTTC.

V usage is TRBV5-1 and J usage is TRBJ2-5, with D perhaps given as TRBD1 or TRBD2 (5 bases each). V was shortened by 0 bases and J by 11 bases, with 14 bases between the two germline ends. The germline V gene encodes CDR1 SGHRS and CDR2 YFSETQ. The CDR3 totals 13 residues. CDR3 protein: CASSLVGAREQYF. In nucleotides, the CDR3 is TGCGCCAGCAGCTTGGTCGGGGCGAGGGAGCAGTACTTC.

CDR3 coding DNA: TGTGCCAGCAGCTATGGACGGAGTGAGCAGTTCTTC. Translated, it gives CASSYGRSEQFF. The rearrangement uses TRBV12-3 or TRBV12-4 and TRBJ2-1; unclear D gene. The CDR3 spans 12 residues. V lost 6 bases and J lost 9, with 12 bases in between.

The chain employs TRBV27 and TRBJ2-7, with TRBD2 matching 8 bases. The germline V gene encodes CDR1 MNHEY and CDR2 SMNVEV (reference sequence). The trim removed 3 bases at V and 7 bases at J, leaving 20 bases unmatched. The CDR3 runs 18 residues. The CDR3 protein is CASSLLGVAGTSRNEQYF. In nucleotides, the CDR3 is TGTGCCAGCAGTTTGTTGGGCGTGGCCGGGACTAGTAGAAATGAGCAGTACTTC.

The chain has TRBV10-3 and TRBJ1-5; 9 bases align to TRBD1. Germline V gene data show CDR1 as ENHRY and CDR2 as SYGVKD. V gave up 5 bases and J gave up 2 bases; unmatched junction bases: 10. The CDR3 has 17 amino acids. The CDR3 DNA sequence: TGTGCCATCAGTCTTTCACAGGGGGCTGAGGGCAATCAGCCCCAGCATTTT. Translated, it gives CAISLSQGAEGNQPQHF.

This chain links TRBV9 with TRBJ2-5; 11 bases align to TRBD2. CDR3 length: 14 residues. The ends lost 6 bases at V and 2 bases at J; junction bases unmatched: 3. Germline values: CDR1 SGDLS, CDR2 YYNGEE. The DNA of the CDR3 is TGTGCCAGCACGACTAGCGGGGAACAAGAGACCCAGTACTTC. Residues: CASTTSGEQETQYF.

This chain uses TRBV7-3 with TRBJ2-1; TRBD2 agrees at 14 bases. CDR1 and CDR2 from the germline V gene are SGHTA and FQGTGA. This CDR3 has 17 amino acids. V gave up 1 base and J gave up 10 bases; unmatched junction bases: 9. CDR3 bases: TGTGCCAGCAGCTTAAATTTAGGACTAGCGGGGGGTCGGGAGCAGTTCTTC. This gives the protein CASSLNLGLAGGREQFF.

The sample holds a few counts of this clonotype. The chain uses TRBV6-5 and TRBJ2-3, with D tentatively TRBD1 (6 bases). Germline V gives CDR1 MNHEY, CDR2 SVGAGI. This CDR3 is built from 15 residues. V was trimmed by 6 bases and J by 0 bases, leaving 13 bases between them. The CDR3 protein is CASSPDRPSTDTQYF. The CDR3, as DNA: TGTGCCAGCAGCCCGGACAGACCTAGCACAGATACGCAGTATTTT.

As regards this clonotype: This may stem from a read error, because a much larger clone lies one nucleotide away. Here the CDR3 DNA reads TGTGCCAACAGCCCGATGGTGCGACAATCAAAATCTTACGAGCAGTACTTC. Amino acids: CANSPMVRQSKSYEQYF. V is TRBV7-6 and J is TRBJ2-7, with D hard to call. The V gene's germline CDR1 is SGHVS and CDR2 FNYEAQ. The CDR3 runs to 17 residues.

This sequence joins TRBV9 and TRBJ2-7, with 9 bases identical to TRBD1. Germline trimming cut 0 bases from V and 9 bases from J; bases unmatched to any gene: 4. Germline V CDR1 and CDR2: SGDLS, YYNGEE. The CDR3 totals 13 residues. This CDR3 reads CASSVGDRASQYF. CDR3 DNA sequence: TGTGCCAGCAGCGTAGGGGACAGGGCCTCGCAGTACTTC.

There are a few counts of this clonotype. The CDR3 nucleotides read TGCAGTGCCCTCAGGGAAATCAATGAGCAGTTCTTC. Amino acid sequence: CSALREINEQFF. The J gene is TRBJ2-1, the V gene TRBV20-1; a weak D match, TRBD1 (5 bases). Germline V gene data show CDR1 as DFQATT and CDR2 as SNEGSKA (reference sequence). V lost 6 bases and J lost 6, with 12 bases in between. The CDR3 runs to 12 residues.

This clonotype has just a few counts. CDR3 residues: CASSQPRGTVEGLNEQFF. CDR3 nucleotides: TGCGCCAGCAGCCAACCCCGTGGGACGGTAGAAGGGCTCAATGAGCAGTTCTTC. V usage is TRBV4-1 and J usage is TRBJ2-1; the D call may be TRBD1 or TRBD2 (5 bases each). The CDR3 has 18 amino acids. Germline CDR1 MGHRA, CDR2 YSYEKL. The V end lost 2 bases, the J end lost 6 bases, and 23 bases lay between the germline ends.

This clonotype was found a few times. The chain links TRBV9 to TRBJ2-3; D possibly matches TRBD1 or TRBD2 (6 bases each). V was pared by 4 bases and J by 2 bases, with 17 bases between. Looked up from germline, CDR1 is SGDLS and CDR2 is YYNGEE. The length of the CDR3 is 16 residues. CDR3: CASSKPPGAVTDTQYF. CDR3 nucleotides: TGTGCCAGCAGCAAACCCCCGGGGGCGGTCACAGATACGCAGTATTTT.

The J gene is TRBJ2-1, the V gene TRBV14; D is perhaps TRBD1 or TRBD2 (6 bases each). The J call may be mistaken, given a closer DNA end match to TRBJ2-7. Germline CDR1 reads SGHDN; CDR2 reads FVKESK. This CDR3 comprises 16 residues. For the CDR3, the DNA is TGTGCCAGCAGCCGGTTATACGGGGGCGACTACAATGAGCAGTACTTC. Translating gives CASSRLYGGDYNEQYF.

The chain recombines TRBV6-2 or TRBV6-3 with TRBJ1-5; D possibly corresponds to TRBD1 (5 bases). Trimming took off 5 bases at V and 0 bases at J, with 11 bases between the two ends. CDR1 MNHEY and CDR2 SVGEGT come from the germline V gene. This CDR3 comprises 15 residues. The CDR3 nucleotides read TGTGCCAGCAGTGGCGGGACCCATAGCAATCAGCCCCAGCATTTT. Translating gives CASSGGTHSNQPQHF.